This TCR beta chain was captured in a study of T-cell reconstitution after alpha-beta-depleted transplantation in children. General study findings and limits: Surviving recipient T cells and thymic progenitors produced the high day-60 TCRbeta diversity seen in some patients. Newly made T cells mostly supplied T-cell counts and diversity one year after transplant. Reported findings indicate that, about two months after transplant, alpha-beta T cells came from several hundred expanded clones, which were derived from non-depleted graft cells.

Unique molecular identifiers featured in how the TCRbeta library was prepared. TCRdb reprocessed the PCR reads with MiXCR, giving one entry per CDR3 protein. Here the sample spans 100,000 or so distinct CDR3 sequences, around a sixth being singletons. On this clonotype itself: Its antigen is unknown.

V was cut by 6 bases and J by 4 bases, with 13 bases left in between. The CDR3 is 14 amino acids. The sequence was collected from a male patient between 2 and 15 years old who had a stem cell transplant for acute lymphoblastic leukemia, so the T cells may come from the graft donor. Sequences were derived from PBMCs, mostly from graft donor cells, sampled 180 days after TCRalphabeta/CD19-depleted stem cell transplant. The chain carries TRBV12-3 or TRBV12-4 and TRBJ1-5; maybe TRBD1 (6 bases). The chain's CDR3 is CASSHRVENQPQHF. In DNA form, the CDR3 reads TGTGCCAGCAGCCACAGGGTGGAAAATCAGCCCCAGCATTTT.